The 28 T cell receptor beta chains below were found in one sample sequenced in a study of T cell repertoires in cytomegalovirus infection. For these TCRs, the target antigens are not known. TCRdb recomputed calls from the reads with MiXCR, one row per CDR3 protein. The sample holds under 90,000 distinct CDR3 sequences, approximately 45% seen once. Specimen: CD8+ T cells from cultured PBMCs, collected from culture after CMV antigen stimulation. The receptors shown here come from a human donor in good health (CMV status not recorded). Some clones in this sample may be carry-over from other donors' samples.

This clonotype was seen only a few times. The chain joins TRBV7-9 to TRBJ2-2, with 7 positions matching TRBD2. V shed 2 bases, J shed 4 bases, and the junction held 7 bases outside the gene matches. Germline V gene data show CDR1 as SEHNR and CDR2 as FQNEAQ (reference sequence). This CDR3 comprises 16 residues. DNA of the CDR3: TGTGCCAGCAGCTTATATGCTAGCGGCTTCACCGGGGAGCTGTTTTTT. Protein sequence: CASSLYASGFTGELFF. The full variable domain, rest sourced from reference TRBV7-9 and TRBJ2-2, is DTGVSQNPRHKITKRGQNVTFRCDPISEHNRLYWYRQTLGQGPEFLTYFQNEAQLEKSRLLSDRFSAERPKGSFSTLEIQRTEQGDSAMYLCASSLYASGFTGELFFGEGSRLTVL.

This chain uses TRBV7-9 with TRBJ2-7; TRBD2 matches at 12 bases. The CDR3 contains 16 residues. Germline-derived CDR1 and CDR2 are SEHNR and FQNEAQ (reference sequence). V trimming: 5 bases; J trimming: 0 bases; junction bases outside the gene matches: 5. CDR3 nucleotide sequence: TGTGCCAGCAGCCCTAGGACTAGCGGGGTCTCCTACGAGCAGTACTTC. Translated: CASSPRTSGVSYEQYF. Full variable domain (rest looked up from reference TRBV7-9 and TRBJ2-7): DTGVSQNPRHKITKRGQNVTFRCDPISEHNRLYWYRQTLGQGPEFLTYFQNEAQLEKSRLLSDRFSAERPKGSFSTLEIQRTEQGDSAMYLCASSPRTSGVSYEQYFGPGTRLTVT.

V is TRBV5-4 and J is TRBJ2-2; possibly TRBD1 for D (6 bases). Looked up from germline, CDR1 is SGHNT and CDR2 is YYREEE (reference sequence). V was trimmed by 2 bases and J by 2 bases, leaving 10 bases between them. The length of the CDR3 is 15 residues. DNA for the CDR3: TGTGCCAGCAGCTTCTGGGACACCAACACCGGGGAGCTGTTTTTT. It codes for CASSFWDTNTGELFF. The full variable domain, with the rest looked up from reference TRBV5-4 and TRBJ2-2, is ETGVTQSPTHLIKTRGQQVTLRCSSQSGHNTVSWYQQALGQGPQFIFQYYREEENGRGNFPPRFSGLQFPNYSSELNVNALELDDSALYLCASSFWDTNTGELFFGEGSRLTVL.

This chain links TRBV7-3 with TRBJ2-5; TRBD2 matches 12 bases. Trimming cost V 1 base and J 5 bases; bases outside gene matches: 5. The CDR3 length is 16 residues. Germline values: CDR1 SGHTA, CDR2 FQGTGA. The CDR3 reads CASSLIGLAGPETQYF. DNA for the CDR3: TGTGCCAGCAGCTTAATAGGACTAGCGGGACCGGAGACCCAGTACTTC. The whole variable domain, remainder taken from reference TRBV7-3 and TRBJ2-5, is GAGVSQTPSNKVTEKGKYVELRCDPISGHTALYWYRQSLGQGPEFLIYFQGTGAADDSGLPNDRFFAVRPEGSVSTLKIQRTERGDSAVYLCASSLIGLAGPETQYFGPGTRLLVL.

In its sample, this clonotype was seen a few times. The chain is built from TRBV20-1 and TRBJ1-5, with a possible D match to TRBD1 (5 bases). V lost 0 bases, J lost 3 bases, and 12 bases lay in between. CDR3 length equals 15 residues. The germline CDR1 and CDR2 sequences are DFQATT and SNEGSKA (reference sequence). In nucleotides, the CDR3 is TGCAGTGCTAGAGATCACCGGGGGTACAATCAGCCCCAGCATTTT. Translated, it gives CSARDHRGYNQPQHF.

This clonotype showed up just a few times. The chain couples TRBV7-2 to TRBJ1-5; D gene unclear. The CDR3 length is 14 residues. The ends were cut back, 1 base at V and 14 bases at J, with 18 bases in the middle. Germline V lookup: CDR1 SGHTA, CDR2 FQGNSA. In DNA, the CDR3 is TGTGCCAGCAGCTTAGAAGAGGCGGCGGCTCCCGAGCATTTT. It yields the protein CASSLEEAAAPEHF.

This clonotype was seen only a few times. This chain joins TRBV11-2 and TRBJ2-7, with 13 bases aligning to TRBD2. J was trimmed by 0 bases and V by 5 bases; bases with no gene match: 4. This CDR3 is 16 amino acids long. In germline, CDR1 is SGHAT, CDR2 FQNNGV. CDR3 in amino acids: CASSTRTSGSSYEQYF. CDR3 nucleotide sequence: TGTGCCAGCAGCACACGGACTAGCGGGAGCTCCTACGAGCAGTACTTC.

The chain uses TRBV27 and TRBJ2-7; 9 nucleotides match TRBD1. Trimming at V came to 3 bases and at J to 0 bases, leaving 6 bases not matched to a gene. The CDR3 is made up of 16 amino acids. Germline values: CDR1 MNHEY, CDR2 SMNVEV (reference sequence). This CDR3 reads CASSFSGQGSSYEQYF. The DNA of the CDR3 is TGTGCCAGCAGTTTTTCCGGACAGGGGTCCTCCTACGAGCAGTACTTC.

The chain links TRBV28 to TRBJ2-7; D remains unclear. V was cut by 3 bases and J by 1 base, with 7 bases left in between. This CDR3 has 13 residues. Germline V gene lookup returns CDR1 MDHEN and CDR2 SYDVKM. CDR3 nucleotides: TGTGCCAGCAGTTTGAAAGGTTCCTACGAGCAGTACTTC. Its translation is CASSLKGSYEQYF.

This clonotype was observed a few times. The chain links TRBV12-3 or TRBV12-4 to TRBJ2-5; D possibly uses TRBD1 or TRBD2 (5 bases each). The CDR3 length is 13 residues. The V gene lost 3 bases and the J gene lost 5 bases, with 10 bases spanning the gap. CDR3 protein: CASSLQGGETQYF. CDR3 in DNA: TGTGCCAGCAGTTTGCAGGGCGGGGAGACCCAGTACTTC.

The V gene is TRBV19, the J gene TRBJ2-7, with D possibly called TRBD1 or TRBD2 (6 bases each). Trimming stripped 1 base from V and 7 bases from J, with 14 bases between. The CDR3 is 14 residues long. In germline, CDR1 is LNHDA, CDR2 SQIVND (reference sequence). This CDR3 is CASSIVPGAREQYF. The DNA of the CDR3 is TGTGCCAGTAGTATAGTCCCGGGGGCAAGGGAGCAGTACTTC.

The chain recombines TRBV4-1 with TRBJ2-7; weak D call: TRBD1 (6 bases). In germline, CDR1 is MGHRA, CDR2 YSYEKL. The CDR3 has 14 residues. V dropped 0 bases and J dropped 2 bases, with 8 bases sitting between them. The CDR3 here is CASSQETGTYEQYF. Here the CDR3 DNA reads TGCGCCAGCAGCCAAGAAACAGGGACCTACGAGCAGTACTTC.

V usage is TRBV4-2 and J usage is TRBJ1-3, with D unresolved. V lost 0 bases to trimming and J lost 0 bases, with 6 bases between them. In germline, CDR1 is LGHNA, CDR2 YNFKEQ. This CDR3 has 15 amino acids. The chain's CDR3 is CASSQDSDSGNTIYF. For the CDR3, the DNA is TGTGCCAGCAGCCAAGACTCCGACTCTGGAAACACCATATATTTT.

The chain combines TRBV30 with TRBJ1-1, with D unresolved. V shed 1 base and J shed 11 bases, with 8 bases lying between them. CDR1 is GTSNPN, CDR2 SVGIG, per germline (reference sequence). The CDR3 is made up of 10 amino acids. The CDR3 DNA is TGTGCCTGGAGTGCCCTCGAGGCTTTCTTT. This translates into CAWSALEAFF. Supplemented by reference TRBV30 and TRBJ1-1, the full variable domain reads SQTIHQWPATLVQPVGSPLSLECTVEGTSNPNLYWYRQAAGRGLQLLFYSVGIGQISSEVPQNLSASRPQDRQFILSSKKLLLSDSGFYLCAWSALEAFFGQGTRLTVV.

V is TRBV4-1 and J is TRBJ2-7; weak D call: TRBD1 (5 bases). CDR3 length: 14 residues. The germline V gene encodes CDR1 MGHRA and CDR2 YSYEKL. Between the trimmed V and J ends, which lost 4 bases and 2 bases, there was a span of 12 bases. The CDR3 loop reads CASSLRGYPYEQYF. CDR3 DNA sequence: TGCGCCAGCAGCCTAAGGGGTTACCCCTACGAGCAGTACTTC.

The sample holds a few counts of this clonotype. The CDR3 DNA reads TGTGCCAGCAGTTTACTGGGGGGAGGTCAGCCCCAGCATTTT. Its translation is CASSLLGGGQPQHF. V usage is TRBV27 and J usage is TRBJ1-5; D possibly corresponds to TRBD1 (5 bases). V was shortened by 2 bases and J by 6 bases, with 11 bases between the two germline ends. The CDR3 has 14 amino acids. Looked up from germline, CDR1 is MNHEY and CDR2 is SMNVEV (reference sequence).

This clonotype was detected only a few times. The CDR3 nucleotides read TGTGCCAGCGGCGAGGGCAGGGGGGTCTCCCTCAATGAGCAGTTCTTC. Translation: CASGEGRGVSLNEQFF. The chain links TRBV6-1 to TRBJ2-1; D may be TRBD1 (7 bases). This CDR3 is built from 16 residues. Trimming removed 8 bases from V and 6 bases from J, with 23 bases in between. In germline, CDR1 is MNHNS, CDR2 SASEGT.

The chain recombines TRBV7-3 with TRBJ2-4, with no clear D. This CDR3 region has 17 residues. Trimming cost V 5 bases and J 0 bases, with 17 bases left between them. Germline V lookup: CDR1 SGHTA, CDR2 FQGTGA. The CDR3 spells CASSPGGRVVAKNIQYF. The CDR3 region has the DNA TGTGCCAGCAGCCCAGGCGGAAGGGTCGTAGCCAAAAACATTCAGTACTTC.

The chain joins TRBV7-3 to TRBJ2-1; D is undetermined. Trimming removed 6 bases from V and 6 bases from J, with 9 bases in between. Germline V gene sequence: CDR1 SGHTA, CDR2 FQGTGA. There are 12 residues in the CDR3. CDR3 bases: TGTGCCAGCAGAGGACCAGGCAATGAGCAGTTCTTC. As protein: CASRGPGNEQFF.

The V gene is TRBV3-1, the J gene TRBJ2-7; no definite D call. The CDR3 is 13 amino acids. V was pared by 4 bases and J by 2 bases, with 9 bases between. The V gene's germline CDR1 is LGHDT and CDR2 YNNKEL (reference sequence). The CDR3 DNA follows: TGTGCCAGCAGCCCCCAGCATACCTACGAGCAGTACTTC. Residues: CASSPQHTYEQYF.

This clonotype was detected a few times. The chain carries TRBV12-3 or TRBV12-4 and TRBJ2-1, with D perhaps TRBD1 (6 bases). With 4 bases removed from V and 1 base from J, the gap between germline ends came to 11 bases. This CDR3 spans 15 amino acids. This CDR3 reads CASSSGEQSYNEQFF. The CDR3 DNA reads TGTGCCAGCAGTTCAGGGGAACAATCCTACAATGAGCAGTTCTTC.

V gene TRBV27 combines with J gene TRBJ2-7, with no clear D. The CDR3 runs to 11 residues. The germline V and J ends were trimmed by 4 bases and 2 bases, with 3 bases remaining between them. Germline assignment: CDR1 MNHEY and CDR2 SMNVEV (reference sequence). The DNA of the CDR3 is TGTGCCAGCAGTTCTCCCTACGAGCAGTACTTC. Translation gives CASSSPYEQYF.

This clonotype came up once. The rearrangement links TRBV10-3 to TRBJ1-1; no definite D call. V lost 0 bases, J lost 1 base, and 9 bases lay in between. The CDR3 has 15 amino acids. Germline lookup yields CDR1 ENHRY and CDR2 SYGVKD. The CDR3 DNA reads TGTGCCATCAGTGAGTCTCCAGTGGAGAACACTGAAGCTTTCTTT. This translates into CAISESPVENTEAFF.

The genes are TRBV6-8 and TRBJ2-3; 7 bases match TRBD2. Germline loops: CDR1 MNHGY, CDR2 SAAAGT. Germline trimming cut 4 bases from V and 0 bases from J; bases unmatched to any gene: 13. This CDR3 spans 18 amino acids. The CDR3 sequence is CASSFNPGTTPSTDTQYF. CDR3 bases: TGTGCCAGCAGTTTCAATCCCGGGACTACCCCTAGCACAGATACGCAGTATTTT.

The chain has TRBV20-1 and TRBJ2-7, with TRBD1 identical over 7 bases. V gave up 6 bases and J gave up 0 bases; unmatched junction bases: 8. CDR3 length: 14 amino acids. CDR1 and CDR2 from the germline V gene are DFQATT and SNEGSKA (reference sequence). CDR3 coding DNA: TGCAGTGCCCGAGAACGACAGGGCTCCTACGAGCAGTACTTC. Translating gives CSARERQGSYEQYF.

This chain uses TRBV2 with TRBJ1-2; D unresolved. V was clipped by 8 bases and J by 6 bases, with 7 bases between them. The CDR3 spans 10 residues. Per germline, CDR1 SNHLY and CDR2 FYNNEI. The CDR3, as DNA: TGTGCCAGCGCGGGCAATGGCTACACCTTC. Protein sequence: CASAGNGYTF.

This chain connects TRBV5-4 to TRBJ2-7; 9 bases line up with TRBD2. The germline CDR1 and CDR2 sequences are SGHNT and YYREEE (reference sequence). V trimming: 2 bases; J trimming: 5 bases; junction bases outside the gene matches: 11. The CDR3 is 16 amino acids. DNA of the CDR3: TGTGCCAGCAGCTTTCCGGGGACTAGCTTTCCTAACGAGCAGTACTTC. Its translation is CASSFPGTSFPNEQYF.

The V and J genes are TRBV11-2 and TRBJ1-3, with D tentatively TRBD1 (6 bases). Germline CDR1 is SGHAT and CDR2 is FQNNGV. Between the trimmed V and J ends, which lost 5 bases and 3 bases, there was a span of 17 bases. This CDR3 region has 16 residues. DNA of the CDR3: TGTGCCAGCAGCCAGAATCAGGGGTTTGTTGGAAACACCATATATTTT. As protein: CASSQNQGFVGNTIYF.